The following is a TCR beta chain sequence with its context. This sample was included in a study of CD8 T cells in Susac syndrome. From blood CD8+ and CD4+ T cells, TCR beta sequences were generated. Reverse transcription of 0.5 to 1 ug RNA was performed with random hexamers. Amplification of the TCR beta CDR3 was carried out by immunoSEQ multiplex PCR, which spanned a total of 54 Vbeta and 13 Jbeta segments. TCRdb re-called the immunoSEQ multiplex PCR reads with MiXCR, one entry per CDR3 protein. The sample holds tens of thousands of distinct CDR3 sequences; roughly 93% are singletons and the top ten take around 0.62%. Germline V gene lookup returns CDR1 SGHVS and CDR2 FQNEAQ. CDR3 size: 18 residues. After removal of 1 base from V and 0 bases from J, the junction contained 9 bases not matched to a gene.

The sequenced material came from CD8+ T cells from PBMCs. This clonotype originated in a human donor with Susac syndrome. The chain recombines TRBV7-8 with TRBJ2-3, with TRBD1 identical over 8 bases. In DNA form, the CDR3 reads TGTGCCAGCAGCTTAGTTCCAGGGGGCATTACTAGCACAGATACGCAGTATTTT. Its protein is CASSLVPGGITSTDTQYF.